The 27 T cell receptor beta chains in this list originate from one sample, sequenced in a study of cytomegalovirus exposure and HLA in healthy donors. Primers for the PCR totalled 60 Vbeta and 13 Jbeta. Assay: immunoSEQ multiplex PCR; the TCRdb copy retains only in-frame clones and omits some. The data show roughly 130,000 clones, with about 82% seen just once and less than 6.5% held by the top ten. Sequences were obtained from PBMCs. All receptors come from a young man in good health and CMV-seronegative.

The chain has TRBV18 and TRBJ2-2; maybe TRBD1 (5 bases). The CDR3 extends over 14 amino acids. Germline V gene data show CDR1 as KGHSH and CDR2 as LQKENI. V dropped 3 bases and J dropped 5 bases, with 10 bases sitting between them. CDR3 bases: TGTGCCAGCTCACCGCAGGGATTGACCGGGGAGCTGTTTTTT. Its protein is CASSPQGLTGELFF.

The V and J genes are TRBV11-2 and TRBJ1-2; D gene ambiguous. CDR1 is SGHAT and CDR2 is FQNNGV in the germline V gene. Trimming left V 4 bases short and J 6 bases short, with 9 bases between. The CDR3 length is 12 residues. The DNA for the CDR3 is TGTGCCAGCAGCTCGTCGCGGGATGGCTACACCTTC. This sequence encodes CASSSSRDGYTF.

The rearrangement uses TRBV7-2 and TRBJ1-2; no reliable D call. This CDR3 is built from 16 residues. Germline CDR1 reads SGHTA; CDR2 reads FQGNSA. V was clipped by 2 bases and J by 3 bases, with 16 bases between them. The CDR3 region has the DNA TGTGCCAGCAGCTTAAGCAGCGGCCTGGTGGACTATGGCTACACCTTC. It translates to CASSLSSGLVDYGYTF.

The gene calls are TRBV19 and TRBJ2-5, with D unclear. Trimming stripped 5 bases from V and 4 bases from J, with 8 bases between. The germline V gene has CDR1 LNHDA and CDR2 SQIVND (reference sequence). The CDR3 length is 12 residues. The CDR3 loop is CASSEAAETQYF. The CDR3 DNA sequence: TGTGCCAGTAGTGAGGCCGCAGAGACCCAGTACTTC. The full variable domain, its missing parts supplied by reference TRBV19 and TRBJ2-5, is DGGITQSPKYLFRKEGQNVTLSCEQNLNHDAMYWYRQDPGQGLRLIYYSQIVNDFQKGDIAEGYSVSREKKESFPLTVTSAQKNPTAFYLCASSEAAETQYFGPGTRLLVL.

This clone appeared once. The chain employs TRBV5-6 and TRBJ2-2; D unclear. Between the trimmed V and J ends, which lost 4 bases and 4 bases, there was a span of 8 bases. CDR1 is SGHDT and CDR2 is YYEEEE in the germline V gene. The length of the CDR3 is 13 residues. CDR3 coding DNA: TGTGCCAGCAGCCCGTCTCCCACCGGGGAGCTGTTTTTT. As protein: CASSPSPTGELFF.

V and J are TRBV10-2 and TRBJ2-3; 8 bases are a match to TRBD1. Germline V lookup: CDR1 WSHSY, CDR2 SAAADI. The CDR3 has 15 amino acids. V shed 6 bases and J 0 bases; nucleotides not matched to a gene: 5. CDR3 nucleotide sequence: TGCGCCAGCAGACCTTGGACAGGGAGCACAGATACGCAGTATTTT. As protein: CASRPWTGSTDTQYF.

This clone has a single count. J is TRBJ2-2 and V is TRBV27; 9 nucleotides align to TRBD2. The junction had 1 base not matched to a gene; V was cut back by 3 bases and J by 2 bases. CDR3 length: 15 residues. Germline V gene sequence: CDR1 MNHEY, CDR2 SMNVEV (reference sequence). This CDR3 is CASSFSGRNTGELFF. Written as DNA, the CDR3 is TGTGCCAGCAGTTTTAGCGGGAGAAACACCGGGGAGCTGTTTTTT.

J is TRBJ2-3 and V is TRBV9; 9 nucleotides agree with TRBD2. This CDR3 is built from 14 residues. Losses at the gene ends were 2 bases for V and 5 bases for J; bases not matched to a gene: 3. Germline CDR1 and CDR2: SGDLS and YYNGEE. The CDR3 region has the DNA TGTGCCAGCAGCGTGAGCGGGAGGCAAGATACGCAGTATTTT. Translated: CASSVSGRQDTQYF.

The chain uses TRBV10-3 and TRBJ2-1, with D perhaps matching TRBD1 (7 bases). Looked up from germline, CDR1 is ENHRY and CDR2 is SYGVKD. The ends were cut back, 1 base at V and 8 bases at J, with 15 bases in the middle. CDR3 length: 15 residues. The CDR3 protein is CAISEYDREAHEQFF. CDR3 nucleotides: TGTGCCATCAGTGAGTATGACAGGGAGGCCCATGAGCAGTTCTTC.

This clone showed up just once. The gene calls are TRBV28 and TRBJ2-5, with D possibly matching TRBD2 (6 bases). CDR3 length: 16 amino acids. Trimming removed 2 bases from V and 1 base from J, with 14 bases in between. CDR1 MDHEN and CDR2 SYDVKM come from the germline V gene. The CDR3 reads CASSLAPRRAQETQYF. The CDR3 DNA is TGTGCCAGCAGTTTAGCCCCGCGGAGGGCCCAAGAGACCCAGTACTTC. The entire variable domain, with the rest obtained from reference TRBV28 and TRBJ2-5, is as follows: DVKVTQSSRYLVKRTGEKVFLECVQDMDHENMFWYRQDPGLGLRLIYFSYDVKMKEKGDIPEGYSVSREKKERFSLILESASTNQTSMYLCASSLAPRRAQETQYFGPGTRLLVL.

The chain uses TRBV25-1 and TRBJ1-6; D is uncertain. This CDR3 is 14 amino acids long. CDR1 MGHDK and CDR2 SYGVNS come from the germline V gene. Trimming removed 1 base at V and 16 bases at J, with 17 bases between. CDR3 coding DNA: TGTGCCAGCAGTGAATCAGGCAGTTTGAGAGAGCTCCACTTT. Protein sequence: CASSESGSLRELHF.

This clone was observed once. V and J are TRBV2 and TRBJ2-7; D is possibly TRBD2 (5 bases). CDR3 length: 15 amino acids. Germline assignment: CDR1 SNHLY and CDR2 FYNNEI. Trimming took 3 bases from V and 4 from J, leaving 16 bases between them. CDR3 region: CASSDERLIIYEQYF. DNA of the CDR3: TGTGCCAGCAGTGATGAGCGGTTAATAATTTACGAGCAGTACTTC.

This clone was observed once. V and J are TRBV29-1 and TRBJ2-2; 8 nucleotides line up with TRBD2. Trimming at V came to 6 bases and at J to 4 bases, leaving 4 bases not matched to a gene. Germline CDR1 is SQVTM and CDR2 is ANQGSEA. CDR3 length equals 13 residues. The CDR3 is CSVLAGGTGELFF. The CDR3, as DNA: TGCAGCGTGCTAGCGGGCGGCACCGGGGAGCTGTTTTTT.

This clone was counted once. The genes are TRBV13 and TRBJ2-1; the D is unclear. V lost 0 bases and J 5 bases, leaving 8 bases between the germline ends. The CDR3 is 14 amino acids. Per germline, CDR1 PRHDT and CDR2 FYEKMQ (reference sequence). DNA of the CDR3: TGTGCCAGCAGCTTAGGACAGACCCACAATGAGCAGTTCTTC. Its protein product is CASSLGQTHNEQFF.

V usage is TRBV5-1 and J usage is TRBJ2-1, with a tentative D call TRBD1 (6 bases). Germline CDR1 reads SGHRS; CDR2 reads YFSETQ. The CDR3 is 12 amino acids. V lost 7 bases, J lost 8 bases, and 13 bases lay in between. CDR3 residues: CASAGDTDEQFF. The CDR3 nucleotides are TGCGCCAGCGCAGGGGACACGGATGAGCAGTTCTTC.

The chain recombines TRBV28 with TRBJ1-5; tentatively, D is TRBD1 (5 bases). The V end was cut by 5 bases, the J end by 9 bases, with 20 bases between. The length of the CDR3 is 15 residues. CDR1 and CDR2 (germline): MDHEN, SYDVKM. The CDR3 here is CASSPLDVGTRPQHF. The CDR3, as DNA: TGTGCCAGCAGTCCCTTAGATGTTGGGACTCGGCCCCAGCATTTT.

This clone appeared once. The V gene is TRBV19, the J gene TRBJ1-5, with TRBD1 matching over 10 bases. The CDR3 has 18 amino acids. The germline gives CDR1 LNHDA, CDR2 SQIVND (reference sequence). Germline trimming cut 8 bases from V and 10 bases from J; bases unmatched to any gene: 23. In DNA, the CDR3 is TGTGCCAGTTCCAAGTACGGGACAGGGGAGATAATCAGACTTCCCCAGCATTTT. Its protein is CASSKYGTGEIIRLPQHF.

This clone was seen more than once but under ten times. This rearrangement joins TRBV19 to TRBJ1-4; TRBD1 aligns across 9 bases. CDR3 length: 14 amino acids. Germline lookup yields CDR1 LNHDA and CDR2 SQIVND (reference sequence). Germline trimming cut 4 bases from V and 6 bases from J; bases unmatched to any gene: 3. CDR3 protein: CASSKGQGYEKLFF. The CDR3 coding sequence is TGTGCCAGTAGTAAAGGACAGGGGTATGAAAAACTGTTTTTT.

This clone was detected once. The V gene is TRBV11-2, the J gene TRBJ2-1; 8 bases agree with TRBD2. Germline V gene data show CDR1 as SGHAT and CDR2 as FQNNGV. The junction had 9 bases not matched to a gene; V was cut back by 7 bases and J by 7 bases. The CDR3 loop spans 14 amino acids. As DNA, the CDR3 is TGTGCCAGCATCAACTCGGGACTAGATAATGAGCAGTTCTTC. It specifies CASINSGLDNEQFF.

The sample holds a few counts of this clone. V and J are TRBV7-9 and TRBJ1-4, with D possibly matching TRBD1 (5 bases). The germline gives CDR1 SEHNR, CDR2 FQNEAQ (reference sequence). CDR3 length equals 14 residues. V gave up 2 bases and J gave up 4 bases, with 8 bases separating them. CDR3 in DNA: TGTGCCAGCAGCTTAAGACAGAATAATGAAAAACTGTTTTTT. This encodes CASSLRQNNEKLFF.

The chain employs TRBV6-5 and TRBJ1-5; 7 bases are shared with TRBD1. V dropped 7 bases and J dropped 9; count of bases not matched to a gene: 12. The germline V gene has CDR1 MNHEY and CDR2 SVGAGI. The CDR3 covers 14 residues. DNA of the CDR3: TGTGCCAGCACCCAGGGCAGGGGGAAGGGGCCCCAGCATTTT. Translating gives CASTQGRGKGPQHF.

The chain couples TRBV28 to TRBJ2-6; TRBD2 is a possible D gene (6 bases). V gave up 5 bases and J gave up 2 bases, with 19 bases separating them. Germline lookup yields CDR1 MDHEN and CDR2 SYDVKM. This CDR3 region has 18 residues. As DNA, the CDR3 is TGTGCCAGCAGTGATCTAAGTTCCGGGGGACCTGGGGCCAACGTCCTGACTTTC. Protein sequence: CASSDLSSGGPGANVLTF.

This clone was seen a few times. The CDR3 sequence is CASSPGGEVRTDTQYF. DNA of the CDR3: TGTGCCAGCAGCCCGGGGGGCGAAGTACGCACAGATACGCAGTATTTT. The chain joins TRBV6-6 to TRBJ2-3, with a tentative D call TRBD2 (7 bases). Between the trimmed V and J ends, which lost 6 bases and 1 base, there was a span of 17 bases. Germline V gene sequence: CDR1 MNHNY, CDR2 SVGAGI (reference sequence). This CDR3 comprises 16 residues.

This clone came up many times. The chain employs TRBV30 and TRBJ2-7; TRBD2 matches 13 bases. This CDR3 comprises 16 residues. Unmatched junction bases numbered 6, after V lost 1 base and J lost 3 bases. Germline CDR1 is GTSNPN and CDR2 is SVGIG (reference sequence). The CDR3 DNA reads as TGTGCCTGGAGTGGACTAGCGGGAGGAGGAGTCTACGAGCAGTACTTC. As protein: CAWSGLAGGGVYEQYF. Based on the CDR3 plus reference TRBV30 and TRBJ2-7, the full variable domain is SQTIHQWPATLVQPVGSPLSLECTVEGTSNPNLYWYRQAAGRGLQLLFYSVGIGQISSEVPQNLSASRPQDRQFILSSKKLLLSDSGFYLCAWSGLAGGGVYEQYFGPGTRLTVT.

With regard to this clone: The CDR3 carries no conserved terminal phenylalanine or tryptophan, so it likely arises from a read error. The CDR3 DNA reads TGCGCCAGCAGCTTGGGACAGGGGGGTGGCGAGCAGTACCTC. As protein: CASSLGQGGGEQYL. The chain couples TRBV5-1 to TRBJ2-7; TRBD1 matches at 9 bases. Trimming took 0 bases from V and 6 from J; bases not matched to a gene: 4. The CDR3 is made up of 14 amino acids. Germline V gives CDR1 SGHRS, CDR2 YFSETQ.

V and J are TRBV6-5 and TRBJ2-5; possible D gene TRBD2, 6 bases. Trimming pared 4 bases from V and 7 bases from J, leaving 16 bases between. CDR3 size: 14 residues. Germline V gives CDR1 MNHEY, CDR2 SVGAGI. CDR3 residues: CASSSPGGGGTQYF. The CDR3 bases are TGTGCCAGCAGTTCCCCCGGGGGAGGCGGGACCCAGTACTTC.

The V gene is TRBV18, the J gene TRBJ2-2; 9 positions agree with TRBD2. The CDR3 contains 16 residues. Germline values: CDR1 KGHSH, CDR2 LQKENI. Germline trimming cut 3 bases from V and 4 bases from J; bases unmatched to any gene: 6. For the CDR3, the DNA is TGTGCCAGCTCACCTAATCTAGCGGGAAGCACCGGGGAGCTGTTTTTT. It translates to CASSPNLAGSTGELFF.